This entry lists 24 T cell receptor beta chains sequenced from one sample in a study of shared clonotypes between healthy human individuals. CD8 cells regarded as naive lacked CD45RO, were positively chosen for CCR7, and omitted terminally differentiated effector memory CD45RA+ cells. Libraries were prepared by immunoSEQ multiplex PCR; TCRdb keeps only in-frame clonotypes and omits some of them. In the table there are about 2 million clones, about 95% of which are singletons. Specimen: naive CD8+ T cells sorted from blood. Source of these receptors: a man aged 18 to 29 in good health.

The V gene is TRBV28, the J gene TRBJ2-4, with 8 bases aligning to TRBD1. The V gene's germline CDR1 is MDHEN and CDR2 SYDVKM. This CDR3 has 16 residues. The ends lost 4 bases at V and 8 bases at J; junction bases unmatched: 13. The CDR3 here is CASSSALGTGRHIQYF. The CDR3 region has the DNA TGTGCCAGCAGTTCCGCACTCGGGACAGGCCGACACATTCAGTACTTC.

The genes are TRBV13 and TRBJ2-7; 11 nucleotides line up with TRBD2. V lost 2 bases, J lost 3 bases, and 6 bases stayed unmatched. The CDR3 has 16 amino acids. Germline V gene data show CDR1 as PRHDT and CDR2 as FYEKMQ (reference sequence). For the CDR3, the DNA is TGTGCCAGCAGCTTACTCGCTAGCGGGAGGAGCTACGAGCAGTACTTC. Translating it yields CASSLLASGRSYEQYF. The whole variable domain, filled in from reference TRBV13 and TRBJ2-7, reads AAGVIQSPRHLIKEKRETATLKCYPIPRHDTVYWYQQGPGQDPQFLISFYEKMQSDKGSIPDRFSAQQFSDYHSELNMSSLELGDSALYFCASSLLASGRSYEQYFGPGTRLTVT.

The CDR3 nucleotides are TGCGCCAGCAGCCAGCTTTCCGGGACGGCTTATAATTCACCCCTCCACTTT. Translated: CASSQLSGTAYNSPLHF. V and J are TRBV4-1 and TRBJ1-6; possibly TRBD1 for D (5 bases). There are 17 residues in the CDR3. The V end lost 3 bases, the J end lost 4 bases, and 16 bases lay between the germline ends. Germline V lookup: CDR1 MGHRA, CDR2 YSYEKL.

The CDR3 here is CASSQVSPSGSLYEQYF. In nucleotides, the CDR3 is TGTGCCAGCAGCCAAGTATCCCCTAGCGGGAGTCTCTACGAGCAGTACTTC. The V gene is TRBV4-2, the J gene TRBJ2-7, with 10 positions matching TRBD2. The CDR3 is made up of 17 amino acids. The V and J ends lost 1 base and 3 bases, in that order; junction bases with no gene match: 9. In germline, CDR1 is LGHNA, CDR2 YNFKEQ.

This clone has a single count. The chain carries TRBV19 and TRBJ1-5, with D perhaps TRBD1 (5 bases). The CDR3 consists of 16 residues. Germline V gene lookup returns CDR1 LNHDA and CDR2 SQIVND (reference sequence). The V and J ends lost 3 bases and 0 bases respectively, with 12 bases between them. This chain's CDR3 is CASSMRQRNSNQPQHF. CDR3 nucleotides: TGTGCCAGTAGTATGCGACAGCGCAATAGCAATCAGCCCCAGCATTTT.

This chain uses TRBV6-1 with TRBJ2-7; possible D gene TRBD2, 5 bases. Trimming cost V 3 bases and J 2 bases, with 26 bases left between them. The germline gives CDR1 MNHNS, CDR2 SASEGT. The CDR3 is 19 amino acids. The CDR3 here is CASSETNPDLGKLAYEQYF. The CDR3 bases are TGTGCCAGCAGTGAGACTAACCCAGACTTAGGTAAATTGGCCTACGAGCAGTACTTC.

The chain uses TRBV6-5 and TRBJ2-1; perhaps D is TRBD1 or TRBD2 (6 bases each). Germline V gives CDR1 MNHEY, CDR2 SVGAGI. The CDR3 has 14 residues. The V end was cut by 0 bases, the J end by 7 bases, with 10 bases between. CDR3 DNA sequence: TGTGCCAGCAGTTACTCGGAGGGGGTGAATGAGCAGTTCTTC. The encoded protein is CASSYSEGVNEQFF.

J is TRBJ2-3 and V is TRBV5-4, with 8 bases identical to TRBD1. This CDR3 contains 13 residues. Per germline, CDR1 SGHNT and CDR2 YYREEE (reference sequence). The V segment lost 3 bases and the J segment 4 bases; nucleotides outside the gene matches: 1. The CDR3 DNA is TGTGCCAGCAGCTCAGGGGGCCCAGATACGCAGTATTTT. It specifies CASSSGGPDTQYF.

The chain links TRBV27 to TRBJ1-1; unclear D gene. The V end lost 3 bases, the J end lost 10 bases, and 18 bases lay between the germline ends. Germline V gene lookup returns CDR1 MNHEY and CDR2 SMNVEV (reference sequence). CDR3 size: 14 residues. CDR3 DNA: TGTGCCAGCAGTTTCTCCGACTCATTACTTGGAGCTTTCTTT. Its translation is CASSFSDSLLGAFF.

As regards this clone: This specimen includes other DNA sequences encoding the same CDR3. CDR3 region: CASSVAGYNEQFF. CDR3 nucleotide sequence: TGTGCCAGCAGCGTAGCTGGGTACAATGAGCAGTTCTTC. The chain couples TRBV9 to TRBJ2-1; D unresolved. Germline lookup yields CDR1 SGDLS and CDR2 YYNGEE. The CDR3 sequence is 13 residues long. V lost 0 bases to trimming and J lost 4 bases, with 5 bases between them. Drawing the rest from reference TRBV9 and TRBJ2-1, the complete variable domain is DSGVTQTPKHLITATGQRVTLRCSPRSGDLSVYWYQQSLDQGLQFLIQYYNGEERAKGNILERFSAQQFPDLHSELNLSSLELGDSALYFCASSVAGYNEQFFGPGTRLTVL.

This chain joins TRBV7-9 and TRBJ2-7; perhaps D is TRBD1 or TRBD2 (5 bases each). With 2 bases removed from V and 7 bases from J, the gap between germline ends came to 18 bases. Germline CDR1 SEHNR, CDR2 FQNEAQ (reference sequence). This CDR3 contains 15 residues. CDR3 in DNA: TGTGCCAGCAGCTTACAGGGAGCAGGGTTCAGTGAGCAGTACTTC. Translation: CASSLQGAGFSEQYF.

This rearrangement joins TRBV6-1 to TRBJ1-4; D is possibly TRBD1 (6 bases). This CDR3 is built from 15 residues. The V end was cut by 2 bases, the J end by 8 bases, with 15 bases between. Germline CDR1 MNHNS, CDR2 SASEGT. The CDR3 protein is CASSESPGVGEKLFF. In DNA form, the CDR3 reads TGTGCCAGCAGTGAAAGCCCAGGGGTGGGCGAAAAACTGTTTTTT.

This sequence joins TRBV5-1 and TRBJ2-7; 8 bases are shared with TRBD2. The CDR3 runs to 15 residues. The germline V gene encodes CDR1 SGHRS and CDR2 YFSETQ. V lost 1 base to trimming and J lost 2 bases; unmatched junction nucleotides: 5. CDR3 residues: CASSLLSGDPYEQYF. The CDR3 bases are TGCGCCAGCAGCTTGCTTAGCGGGGACCCCTACGAGCAGTACTTC.

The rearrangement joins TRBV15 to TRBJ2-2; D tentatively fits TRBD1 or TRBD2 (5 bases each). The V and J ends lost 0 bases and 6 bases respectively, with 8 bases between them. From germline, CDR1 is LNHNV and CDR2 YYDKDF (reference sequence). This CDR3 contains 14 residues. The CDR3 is CATSRDGTPGELFF. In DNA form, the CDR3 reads TGTGCCACCAGCAGAGACGGGACCCCCGGGGAGCTGTTTTTT.

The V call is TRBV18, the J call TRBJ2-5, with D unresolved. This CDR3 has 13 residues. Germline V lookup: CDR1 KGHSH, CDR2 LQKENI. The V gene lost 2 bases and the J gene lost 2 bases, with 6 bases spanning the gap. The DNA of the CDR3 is TGTGCCAGCTCACCAAACTTTCAAGAGACCCAGTACTTC. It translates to CASSPNFQETQYF. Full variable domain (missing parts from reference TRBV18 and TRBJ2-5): NAGVMQNPRHLVRRRGQEARLRCSPMKGHSHVYWYRQLPEEGLKFMVYLQKENIIDESGMPKERFSAEFPKEGPSILRIQQVVRGDSAAYFCASSPNFQETQYFGPGTRLLVL.

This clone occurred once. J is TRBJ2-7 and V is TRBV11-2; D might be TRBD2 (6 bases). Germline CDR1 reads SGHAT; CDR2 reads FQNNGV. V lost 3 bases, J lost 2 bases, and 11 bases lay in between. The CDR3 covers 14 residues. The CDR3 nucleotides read TGTGCCAGCAGCTTCGGGACTTCGGCCTACGAGCAGTACTTC. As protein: CASSFGTSAYEQYF.

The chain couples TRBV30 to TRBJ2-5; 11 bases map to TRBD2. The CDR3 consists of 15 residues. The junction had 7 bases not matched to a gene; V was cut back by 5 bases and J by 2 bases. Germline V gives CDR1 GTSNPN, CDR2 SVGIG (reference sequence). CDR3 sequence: CAWQPGLAAQETQYF. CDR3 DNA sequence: TGTGCCTGGCAACCGGGACTAGCGGCACAAGAGACCCAGTACTTC.

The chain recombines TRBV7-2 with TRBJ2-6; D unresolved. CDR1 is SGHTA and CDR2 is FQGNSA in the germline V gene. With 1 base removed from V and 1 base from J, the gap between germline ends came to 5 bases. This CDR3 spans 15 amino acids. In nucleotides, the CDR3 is TGTGCCAGCAGCTTAGACAGTTCTGGGGCCAACGTCCTGACTTTC. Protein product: CASSLDSSGANVLTF.

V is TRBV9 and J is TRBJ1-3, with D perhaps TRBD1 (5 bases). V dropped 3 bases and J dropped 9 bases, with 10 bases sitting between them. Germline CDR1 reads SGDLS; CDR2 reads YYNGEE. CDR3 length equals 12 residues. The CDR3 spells CASSGPDTTIYF. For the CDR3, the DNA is TGTGCCAGCAGCGGACCGGACACCACCATATATTTT.

The CDR3 protein is CASSQDYSGANVLTF. The DNA of the CDR3 is TGTGCCAGCAGCCAAGATTACTCTGGGGCCAACGTCCTGACTTTC. V and J are TRBV4-2 and TRBJ2-6; D ambiguous. Germline CDR1 is LGHNA and CDR2 is YNFKEQ. Between the trimmed V and J ends, which lost 0 bases and 0 bases, there was a span of 3 bases. The CDR3 consists of 15 residues.

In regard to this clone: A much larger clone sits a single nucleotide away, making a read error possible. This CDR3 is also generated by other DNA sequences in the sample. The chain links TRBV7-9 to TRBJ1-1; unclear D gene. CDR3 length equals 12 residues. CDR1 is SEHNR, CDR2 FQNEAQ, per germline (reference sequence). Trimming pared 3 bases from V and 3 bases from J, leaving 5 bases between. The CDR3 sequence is CASSFGDTEAFF. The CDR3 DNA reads TGTGCCAGCAGCTTCGGAGACACTGAAGCTTTCTTT.

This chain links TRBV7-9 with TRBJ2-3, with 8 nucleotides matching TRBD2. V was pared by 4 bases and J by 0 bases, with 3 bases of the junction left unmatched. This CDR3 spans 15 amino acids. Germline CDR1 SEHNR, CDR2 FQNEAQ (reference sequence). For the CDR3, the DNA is TGTGCCAGCAGCTCGTTAGCGGGAAGCACAGATACGCAGTATTTT. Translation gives CASSSLAGSTDTQYF.

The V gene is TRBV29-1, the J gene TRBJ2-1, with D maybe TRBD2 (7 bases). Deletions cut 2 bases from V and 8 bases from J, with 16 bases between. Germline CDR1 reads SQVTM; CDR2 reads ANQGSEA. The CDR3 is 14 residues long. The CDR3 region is CSVEFGGPRDEQFF. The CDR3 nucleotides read TGCAGCGTTGAATTCGGGGGGCCGAGAGATGAGCAGTTCTTC.

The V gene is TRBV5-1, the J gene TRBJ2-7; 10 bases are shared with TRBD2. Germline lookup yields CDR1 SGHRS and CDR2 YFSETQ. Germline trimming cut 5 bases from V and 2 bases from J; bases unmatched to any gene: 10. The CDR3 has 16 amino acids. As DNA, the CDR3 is TGCGCCAGCAGTGTTACCCAACTAGCGGGACCCTACGAGCAGTACTTC. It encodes CASSVTQLAGPYEQYF.